These 20 T cell receptor beta chains originate from one sample sequenced in a study of shared clonotypes between healthy human individuals. Method: immunoSEQ multiplex PCR; TCRdb's copy keeps in-frame clones and lacks some. The sample includes over 800,000 clones, more than 85% seen only once; the top ten take nearly 25%. Only CD45RO-negative cells positively selected for CCR7 counted as naive CD8 cells, so terminally differentiated effector memory CD45RA+ cells were excluded. The sequenced sample consisted of naive CD8+ T cells sorted from blood. These TCRs come from a man under 40 in good health.

The chain combines TRBV27 with TRBJ2-3; 7 positions agree with TRBD2. In germline, CDR1 is MNHEY, CDR2 SMNVEV (reference sequence). V was clipped by 7 bases and J by 4 bases; unmatched bases: 8. The CDR3 has 14 amino acids. The CDR3 DNA reads as TGTGCCAGCAAGGCGGGAGAGAGGCCAGATACGCAGTATTTT. It yields the protein CASKAGERPDTQYF.

The chain employs TRBV5-1 and TRBJ1-2; D gene unclear. CDR1 SGHRS and CDR2 YFSETQ come from the germline V gene. The CDR3 totals 12 residues. The V end lost 0 bases, the J end lost 2 bases, and 2 bases lay between the germline ends. The CDR3 spells CASSLENYGYTF. The CDR3 coding sequence is TGCGCCAGCAGCTTGGAAAACTATGGCTACACCTTC.

The gene calls are TRBV5-6 and TRBJ2-2; D could derive from TRBD1 or TRBD2 (6 bases each). V dropped 6 bases and J dropped 2 bases, with 17 bases sitting between them. The CDR3 spans 16 residues. From germline, CDR1 is SGHDT and CDR2 YYEEEE. CDR3 bases: TGTGCCAGCACCATTTCGGGGGCAGTTAACACCGGGGAGCTGTTTTTT. Protein: CASTISGAVNTGELFF. Using reference TRBV5-6 and TRBJ2-2 for the parts outside the CDR3, the full variable domain is DAGVTQSPTHLIKTRGQQVTLRCSPKSGHDTVSWYQQALGQGPQFIFQYYEEEERQRGNFPDRFSGHQFPNYSSELNVNALLLGDSALYLCASTISGAVNTGELFFGEGSRLTVL.

The chain combines TRBV5-4 with TRBJ2-5, with 9 bases lining up with TRBD2. Unmatched junction bases numbered 12, after V lost 7 bases and J lost 5 bases. CDR3 size: 15 residues. CDR1 and CDR2 from the germline V gene are SGHNT and YYREEE (reference sequence). CDR3 sequence (DNA): TGTGCCAGCGGGGTTCTTAGCGGGAGCGGGGAGACCCAGTACTTC. Encoded protein: CASGVLSGSGETQYF.

The V gene is TRBV6-5, the J gene TRBJ1-2, with TRBD1 matching over 9 bases. The CDR3 spans 14 residues. Germline lookup yields CDR1 MNHEY and CDR2 SVGAGI. J lost 4 bases, V lost 4 bases, and 4 bases had no gene match. CDR3 bases: TGTGCCAGCAGTTGGGGACAGGGAGCCTATGGCTACACCTTC. Amino acids: CASSWGQGAYGYTF.

The V and J genes are TRBV14 and TRBJ2-7; perhaps TRBD1 as D (5 bases). V lost 2 bases and J 6 bases, leaving 14 bases between the germline ends. Germline values: CDR1 SGHDN, CDR2 FVKESK. The CDR3 consists of 14 residues. The CDR3 DNA reads as TGTGCCAGCAGCCAATTAGACAGACCCCTCGAGCAGTACTTC. Its translation is CASSQLDRPLEQYF.

This chain joins TRBV4-1 and TRBJ2-7, with 7 positions matching TRBD1. The length of the CDR3 is 12 residues. V gave up 5 bases and J gave up 5 bases; unmatched junction bases: 3. Germline loops: CDR1 MGHRA, CDR2 YSYEKL. CDR3 nucleotides: TGCGCCAGCAGCTACACAGGGGACGAGCAGTACTTC. Translated, it gives CASSYTGDEQYF.

The rearrangement joins TRBV5-4 to TRBJ2-7; 8 bases are shared with TRBD1. There are 15 residues in the CDR3. After removal of 3 bases from V and 4 bases from J, the junction contained 9 bases not matched to a gene. Germline loops: CDR1 SGHNT, CDR2 YYREEE (reference sequence). The CDR3 DNA is TGTGCCAGCAGCTACAGACAGGGGAGTGGGTACGAGCAGTACTTC. It translates to CASSYRQGSGYEQYF.

This chain joins TRBV6-1 and TRBJ2-7; 7 nucleotides align to TRBD1. V shed 2 bases, J shed 4 bases, and the junction held 5 bases outside the gene matches. Germline V CDR1 and CDR2: MNHNS, SASEGT. CDR3 length equals 14 residues. CDR3 sequence reads: CASSESGTVYEQYF. DNA of the CDR3: TGTGCCAGCAGTGAAAGTGGGACAGTTTACGAGCAGTACTTC.

The V and J genes are TRBV23-1 and TRBJ2-7, with TRBD1 as a possible D gene (5 bases). Being an ORF, TRBV23-1 has a function that is uncertain. The CDR3 contains 14 residues. With 3 bases removed from V and 3 bases from J, the gap between germline ends came to 12 bases. The CDR3 bases are TGCGCCAGCAGTCATGGTCAGGGATACTACGAGCAGTACTTC. It is translated as CASSHGQGYYEQYF.

The rearrangement joins TRBV6-1 to TRBJ1-1, with D possibly TRBD1 on 5 matching bases. Germline-derived CDR1 and CDR2 are MNHNS and SASEGT. The CDR3 runs 15 residues. V lost 1 base and J 0 bases, leaving 9 bases between the germline ends. CDR3 sequence: CASSEVGGMNTEAFF. The CDR3 DNA follows: TGTGCCAGCAGTGAAGTCGGGGGGATGAACACTGAAGCTTTCTTT.

The chain employs TRBV7-3 and TRBJ2-1; 8 nucleotides match TRBD1. This CDR3 has 17 amino acids. Germline assignment: CDR1 SGHTA and CDR2 FQGTGA. Trimming removed 5 bases from V and 5 bases from J; junction bases left unmatched: 14. CDR3 in DNA: TGTGCCAGCAGCCCGACGACAGGACAGGGCAGCAACAATGAGCAGTTCTTC. Protein sequence: CASSPTTGQGSNNEQFF.

V gene TRBV18 combines with J gene TRBJ2-7; TRBD1 might be the D (6 bases). Looked up from germline, CDR1 is KGHSH and CDR2 is LQKENI. Trimming took 5 bases from V and 4 from J, leaving 15 bases between them. CDR3 length: 14 amino acids. The CDR3 DNA reads TGTGCCAGCTCAACGGACAGAGGGTTTTACGAGCAGTACTTC. Amino acids: CASSTDRGFYEQYF.

This clone has only a few counts. The V gene is TRBV6-5, the J gene TRBJ1-5; the D gene is possibly TRBD1 (6 bases). Germline-derived CDR1 and CDR2 are MNHEY and SVGAGI. The CDR3 extends over 15 amino acids. V was pared by 5 bases and J by 1 base, with 12 bases between. The chain's CDR3 is CASSPDRRSNQPQHF. The CDR3 DNA follows: TGTGCCAGCAGTCCCGACAGGAGGAGCAATCAGCCCCAGCATTTT.

The chain couples TRBV15 to TRBJ2-2; 11 bases map to TRBD1. CDR1 is LNHNV, CDR2 YYDKDF, per germline (reference sequence). After removal of 9 bases from V and 7 bases from J, the junction contained 4 bases not matched to a gene. This CDR3 has 13 amino acids. CDR3 amino acids: CATVGQGGGELFF. In nucleotides, the CDR3 is TGTGCCACTGTGGGACAGGGGGGCGGGGAGCTGTTTTTT.

The chain has TRBV5-6 and TRBJ1-2, with 8 bases matching TRBD1. V lost 0 bases and J lost 7; bases outside the gene matches: 5. Germline values: CDR1 SGHDT, CDR2 YYEEEE. This CDR3 is built from 14 residues. DNA of the CDR3: TGTGCCAGCAGCTTGGCGGCAGGGGGCACTGGCTACACCTTC. Translated: CASSLAAGGTGYTF.

The chain is built from TRBV10-2 and TRBJ1-4; D is perhaps TRBD1 (5 bases). The CDR3 consists of 14 residues. Germline V gene sequence: CDR1 WSHSY, CDR2 SAAADI. The germline V and J ends were trimmed by 4 bases and 5 bases, with 11 bases remaining between them. This CDR3 is CASSGQIRNEKLFF. The CDR3 DNA sequence: TGCGCCAGCAGTGGACAGATAAGAAATGAAAAACTGTTTTTT.

This clone has more than one count but fewer than ten. J is TRBJ2-4 and V is TRBV7-9; D remains unclear. The V and J ends lost 1 base and 13 bases respectively, with 8 bases between them. The CDR3 has 11 amino acids. Germline-derived CDR1 and CDR2 are SEHNR and FQNEAQ (reference sequence). The CDR3 region has the DNA TGTGCCAGCAGCTTAGGTTCCCCCCAGTACTTC. The encoded protein is CASSLGSPQYF.

The chain carries TRBV7-3 and TRBJ2-1; a weak D match, TRBD1 (6 bases). The CDR3 covers 16 residues. Between the trimmed V and J ends, which lost 4 bases and 0 bases, there was a span of 13 bases. Germline assignment: CDR1 SGHTA and CDR2 FQGTGA. The CDR3: CASSSNGTPSYNEQFF. In DNA form, the CDR3 reads TGTGCCAGCAGCTCCAACGGGACACCCTCCTACAATGAGCAGTTCTTC.

The chain recombines TRBV10-2 with TRBJ2-5, with D possibly matching TRBD2 (7 bases). Germline V lookup: CDR1 WSHSY, CDR2 SAAADI. V shed 7 bases and J shed 1 base, with 19 bases lying between them. CDR3 size: 16 residues. CDR3 nucleotide sequence: TGCGCCAGCAACATAAGGGGGGGACGCCTCCAAGAGACCCAGTACTTC. Translated: CASNIRGGRLQETQYF.